Presented here are 6 T cell receptor beta chains from one specimen sequenced in a study of human T cells and chemical hapten exposure (dated by TCRdb to the early 2020s). The sample's time point label, in plain terms: patch test 2, 6 weeks after DPC sensitization. The treatment or condition label on this specimen signifies: therapeutic diphenylcyclopropenone sensitization with weekly scalp DPC. The receptor library was made with RACE. Reads for this sample came from a NextSeq 500. The public reads were run again by TCRdb, first through fastp at Q25 and then through MiXCR, and only productive beta chains were kept. Merged by CDR3 protein, the rows form single entries marked with the most common genes and DNA. The sample table lists 65,000 to 90,000 distinct CDR3 sequences, 6.6% of them with a count of one. The ten largest clones capture approximately 1.3% of the sample. This material consisted of whole blood, taken in connection with sensitization to the hapten diphenylcyclopropenone (DPC). The receptors were sampled from a woman aged 30 to 39 with alopecia areata. Some clones in this sample may be carry-over from other donors' samples.

There are many counts of this clonotype. This chain joins TRBV29-1 and TRBJ1-1; D ambiguous. Per germline, CDR1 SQVTM and CDR2 ANQGSEA. Deletions cut 2 bases from V and 0 bases from J, with 7 bases between. The CDR3 length is 13 residues. The CDR3 loop is CSVERQMNTEAFF. CDR3 nucleotide sequence: TGCAGCGTTGAACGGCAGATGAACACTGAAGCTTTCTTT.

This clonotype was detected only a few times. This chain joins TRBV7-2 and TRBJ1-1; the D is unclear. The germline V and J ends were trimmed by 5 bases and 7 bases, with 8 bases remaining between them. Germline CDR1 is SGHTA and CDR2 is FQGNSA. The CDR3 extends over 11 amino acids. CDR3 nucleotides: TGTGCCAGCAGCCCCGTGGTTGAAGCTTTCTTT. Translated, it gives CASSPVVEAFF.

This clonotype came up a few times. The CDR3 region has the DNA TGCAGTGCCTCCACACCCTCCTACGAGCAGTACTTC. Protein product: CSASTPSYEQYF. The gene calls are TRBV20-1 and TRBJ2-7; D remains ambiguous. The germline gives CDR1 DFQATT, CDR2 SNEGSKA (reference sequence). V lost 6 bases and J 0 bases, leaving 9 bases between the germline ends. This CDR3 comprises 12 residues.

Ten or more counts support this clonotype. The chain couples TRBV5-6 to TRBJ2-3; 14 bases are shared with TRBD2. The CDR3 length is 17 residues. CDR1 is SGHDT, CDR2 YYEEEE, per germline. The J segment lost 0 bases and the V segment lost 3 bases, leaving 3 bases of the junction unmatched. CDR3 region: CASSWTSGGPSTDTQYF. The CDR3 DNA follows: TGTGCCAGCAGCTGGACTAGCGGGGGGCCTAGCACAGATACGCAGTATTTT.

The chain carries TRBV7-8 and TRBJ2-3; maybe TRBD1 (6 bases). There are 15 residues in the CDR3. CDR1 and CDR2 from the germline V gene are SGHVS and FQNEAQ. Trimming took 5 bases from V and 1 from J, leaving 13 bases between them. The CDR3 region is CASSLLQGGTDTQYF. The CDR3, as DNA: TGTGCCAGCAGCCTCTTACAGGGCGGCACAGATACGCAGTATTTT. The variable domain in full, with the rest retrieved from reference TRBV7-8 and TRBJ2-3, is GAGVSQSPRYKVAKRGQDVALRCDPISGHVSLFWYQQALGQGPEFLTYFQNEAQLDKSGLPSDRFFAERPEGSVSTLKIQRTQQEDSAVYLCASSLLQGGTDTQYFGPGTRLTVL.

In its sample, this clonotype was seen many times. The V gene is TRBV5-1, the J gene TRBJ2-1, with 13 bases aligning to TRBD2. J gave up 7 bases and V 3 bases, and 13 bases lay outside the gene matches. This CDR3 spans 18 amino acids. Germline V gene data show CDR1 as SGHRS and CDR2 as YFSETQ. The CDR3 protein is CASSSGTSGESLRNEQFF. In DNA, the CDR3 is TGCGCCAGCAGCTCAGGGACTAGCGGGGAATCTTTGAGGAATGAGCAGTTCTTC.